Listed here are 14 T cell receptor beta chains from one sample, sequenced in a study of cytomegalovirus exposure and HLA in healthy donors (dated by TCRdb to about 2017). The method was the immunoSEQ multiplex PCR assay. TCRdb holds this immuneACCESS table with in-frame rearrangements only. Some clones are missing; in checked studies, unresolved V genes explain under half, and the rest has no known cause. The sample includes some 330,000 clones, with 86% observed a single time. The ten largest account for under 0.85% of the sample. The sample comprised PBMCs. The receptors were sampled from a young woman in good health and CMV-seronegative.

This chain links TRBV27 with TRBJ2-1; 15 positions match TRBD2. J lost 6 bases, V lost 5 bases, and 2 bases had no gene match. The CDR3 extends over 15 amino acids. Germline CDR1 reads MNHEY; CDR2 reads SMNVEV (reference sequence). The CDR3 region has the DNA TGTGCCAGCAGTCGGACTAGCGGGAGGGCCAATGAGCAGTTCTTC. It encodes CASSRTSGRANEQFF.

The chain employs TRBV9 and TRBJ2-5; TRBD2 aligns across 11 bases. V shed 3 bases, J shed 3 bases, and the junction held 4 bases outside the gene matches. Germline V gives CDR1 SGDLS, CDR2 YYNGEE. The CDR3 consists of 15 residues. The CDR3 nucleotides are TGTGCCAGCAGCGCGGGACTAGCGGAAAAAGAGACCCAGTACTTC. It codes for CASSAGLAEKETQYF.

CDR3 DNA sequence: TGTGCCAGCAGCTTAGAGGAGTCCGGGCAGTTCTTC. It is translated as CASSLEESGQFF. V and J are TRBV11-3 and TRBJ2-1; D call uncertain. Germline-derived CDR1 and CDR2 are SGHNT and YENEEA. V was shortened by 0 bases and J by 12 bases, with 9 bases between the two germline ends. The CDR3 has 12 amino acids.

V gene TRBV7-2 combines with J gene TRBJ2-3, with D tentatively TRBD1 (5 bases). In germline, CDR1 is SGHTA, CDR2 FQGNSA. The CDR3 consists of 16 residues. V shed 6 bases and J shed 2 bases, with 18 bases lying between them. The CDR3 region has the DNA TGTGCCAGCAGTTTACTGTGGGGCGGATCCACAGATACGCAGTATTTT. It codes for CASSLLWGGSTDTQYF.

In its sample, this clone was seen once. The chain uses TRBV7-9 and TRBJ1-4; possible D gene TRBD1, 5 bases. Trimming shortened V by 5 bases and J by 4 bases, and 5 bases separated the two germline ends. This CDR3 has 12 amino acids. Germline CDR1 and CDR2: SEHNR and FQNEAQ (reference sequence). This CDR3 reads CASSQGNEKLFF. The CDR3 DNA reads TGTGCCAGCAGCCAGGGTAATGAAAAACTGTTTTTT.

The genes are TRBV6-5 and TRBJ2-7, with D possibly TRBD2 on 6 matching bases. Germline V gene sequence: CDR1 MNHEY, CDR2 SVGAGI. The CDR3 is made up of 14 amino acids. Trimming took off 2 bases at V and 3 bases at J, with 11 bases between the two ends. The CDR3 DNA follows: TGTGCCAGCAGTTACGGGGGAGGTTTCTACGAGCAGTACTTC. This encodes CASSYGGGFYEQYF.

The rearrangement joins TRBV9 to TRBJ1-2, with 9 bases fitting TRBD1. From germline, CDR1 is SGDLS and CDR2 YYNGEE. The CDR3 loop spans 17 amino acids. The V segment lost 3 bases and the J segment 5 bases; nucleotides outside the gene matches: 14. Here the CDR3 DNA reads TGTGCCAGCAGCGCCACGACAGGGGGTCCGGGTCGGTATGGCTACACCTTC. Residues: CASSATTGGPGRYGYTF.

This clone was observed a few times. The rearrangement joins TRBV7-6 to TRBJ1-5; D is possibly TRBD1 (5 bases). The CDR3 loop spans 16 amino acids. V was cut by 5 bases and J by 1 base, with 15 bases left in between. Looked up from germline, CDR1 is SGHVS and CDR2 is FNYEAQ. DNA for the CDR3: TGTGCCAGCAGCCAGGGATTGGCAGGGAGCAATCAGCCCCAGCATTTT. This encodes CASSQGLAGSNQPQHF.

This clone occurred once. The genes are TRBV5-8 and TRBJ1-5; D might be TRBD1 (5 bases). Between the trimmed V and J ends, which lost 0 bases and 2 bases, there was a span of 15 bases. CDR1 and CDR2 (germline): SGHTS, YDEGEE. CDR3 length equals 17 residues. In DNA form, the CDR3 reads TGTGCCAGCAGCTTGGATCTCGGGGGGAGCGGCAATCAGCCCCAGCATTTT. Its protein product is CASSLDLGGSGNQPQHF.

This clone appeared a single time. This chain uses TRBV29-1 with TRBJ2-1, with 8 bases fitting TRBD2. The germline CDR1 and CDR2 sequences are SQVTM and ANQGSEA. This CDR3 is 16 amino acids long. Unmatched junction bases numbered 15, after V lost 6 bases and J lost 5 bases. The CDR3 DNA is TGCAGCGTCGCCCCGGGGAGCGGGAGAAGGGACAATGAGCAGTTCTTC. It specifies CSVAPGSGRRDNEQFF.

This chain uses TRBV7-9 with TRBJ1-1, with unresolved D. V lost 1 base to trimming and J lost 2 bases, with 8 bases between them. This CDR3 contains 14 residues. In germline, CDR1 is SEHNR, CDR2 FQNEAQ (reference sequence). CDR3 bases: TGTGCCAGCAGCTTAGGTGAACAAAACACTGAAGCTTTCTTT. This codes for CASSLGEQNTEAFF.

The V gene is TRBV6-6, the J gene TRBJ2-3; TRBD2 matches at 11 bases. The CDR3 runs to 16 residues. CDR1 MNHNY and CDR2 SVGAGI come from the germline V gene (reference sequence). V lost 4 bases to trimming and J lost 2 bases; unmatched junction nucleotides: 5. The CDR3 spells CASSSGLAELTDTQYF. The CDR3 DNA sequence: TGTGCCAGCAGTTCGGGACTAGCGGAACTCACAGATACGCAGTATTTT.

The V gene is TRBV15, the J gene TRBJ1-2; TRBD1 is a possible D gene (5 bases). This CDR3 spans 16 amino acids. Trimming stripped 3 bases from V and 2 bases from J, with 16 bases between. The germline CDR1 and CDR2 sequences are LNHNV and YYDKDF (reference sequence). The CDR3 is CATSSGTSTANYGYTF. CDR3 nucleotides: TGTGCCACCAGCAGTGGGACTTCGACGGCCAACTATGGCTACACCTTC.

The chain recombines TRBV10-3 with TRBJ1-5; 7 bases fit TRBD1. Germline V CDR1 and CDR2: ENHRY, SYGVKD. With V trimmed by 7 bases and J by 6 bases, 6 bases remained unmatched. This CDR3 region has 13 residues. The CDR3 here is CAIKGQAGQPQHF. The CDR3 DNA follows: TGTGCCATCAAAGGACAGGCCGGTCAGCCCCAGCATTTT.